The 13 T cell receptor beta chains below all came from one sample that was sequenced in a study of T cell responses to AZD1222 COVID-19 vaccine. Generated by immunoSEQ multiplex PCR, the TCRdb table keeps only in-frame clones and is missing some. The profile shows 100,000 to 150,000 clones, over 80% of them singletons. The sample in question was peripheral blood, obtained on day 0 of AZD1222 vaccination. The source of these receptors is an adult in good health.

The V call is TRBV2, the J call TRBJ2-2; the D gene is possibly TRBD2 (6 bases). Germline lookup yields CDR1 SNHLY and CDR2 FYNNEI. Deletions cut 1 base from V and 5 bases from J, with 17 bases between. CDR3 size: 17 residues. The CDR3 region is CASSEGPQAGQTGELFF. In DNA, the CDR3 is TGTGCCAGCAGTGAAGGGCCCCAGGCGGGGCAAACCGGGGAGCTGTTTTTT. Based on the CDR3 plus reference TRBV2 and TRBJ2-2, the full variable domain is EPEVTQTPSHQVTQMGQEVILRCVPISNHLYFYWYRQILGQKVEFLVSFYNNEISEKSEIFDDQFSVERPDGSNFTLKIRSTKLEDSAMYFCASSEGPQAGQTGELFFGEGSRLTVL.

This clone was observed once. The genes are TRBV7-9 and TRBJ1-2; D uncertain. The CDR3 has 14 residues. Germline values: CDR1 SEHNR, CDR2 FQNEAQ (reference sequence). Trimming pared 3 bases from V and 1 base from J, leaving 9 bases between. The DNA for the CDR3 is TGTGCCAGCAGCTTTCGTACGAATAACTATGGCTACACCTTC. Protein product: CASSFRTNNYGYTF.

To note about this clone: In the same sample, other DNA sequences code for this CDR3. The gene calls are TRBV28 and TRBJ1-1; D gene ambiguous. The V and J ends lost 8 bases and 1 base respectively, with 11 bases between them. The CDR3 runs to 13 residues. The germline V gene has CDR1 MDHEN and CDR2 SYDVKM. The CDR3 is CASSYRQNTEAFF. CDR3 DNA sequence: TGTGCCAGCTCTTATCGACAGAACACTGAAGCTTTCTTT.

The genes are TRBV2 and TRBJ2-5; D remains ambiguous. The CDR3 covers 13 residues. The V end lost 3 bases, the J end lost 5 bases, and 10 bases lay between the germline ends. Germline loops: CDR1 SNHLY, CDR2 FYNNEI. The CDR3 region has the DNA TGTGCCAGCAGTGAGGCCCCCGCGGAGACCCAGTACTTC. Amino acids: CASSEAPAETQYF. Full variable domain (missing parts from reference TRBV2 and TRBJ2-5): EPEVTQTPSHQVTQMGQEVILRCVPISNHLYFYWYRQILGQKVEFLVSFYNNEISEKSEIFDDQFSVERPDGSNFTLKIRSTKLEDSAMYFCASSEAPAETQYFGPGTRLLVL.

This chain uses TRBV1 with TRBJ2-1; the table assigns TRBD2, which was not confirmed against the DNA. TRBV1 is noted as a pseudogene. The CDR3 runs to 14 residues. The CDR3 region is CTSSQGGPLNEQFF. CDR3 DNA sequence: TGCACCAGCAGCCAGGGAGGACCCCTCAATGAGCAGTTCTTC.

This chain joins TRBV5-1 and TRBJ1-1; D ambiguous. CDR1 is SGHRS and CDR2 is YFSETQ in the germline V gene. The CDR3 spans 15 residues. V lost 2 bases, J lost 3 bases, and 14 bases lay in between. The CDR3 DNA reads TGCGCCAGCAGCTTAGGACCGGCTAGGGACACTGAAGCTTTCTTT. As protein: CASSLGPARDTEAFF.

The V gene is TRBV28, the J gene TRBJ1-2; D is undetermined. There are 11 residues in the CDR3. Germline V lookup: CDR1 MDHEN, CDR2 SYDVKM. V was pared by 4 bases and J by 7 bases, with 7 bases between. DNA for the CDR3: TGTGCCAGCAGTTCTAGGGCTGGCTACACCTTC. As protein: CASSSRAGYTF.

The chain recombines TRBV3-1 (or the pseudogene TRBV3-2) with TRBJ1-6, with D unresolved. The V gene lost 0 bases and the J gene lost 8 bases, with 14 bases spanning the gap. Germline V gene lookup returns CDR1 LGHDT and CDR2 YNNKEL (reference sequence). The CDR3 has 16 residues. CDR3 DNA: TGTGCCAGCAGCCAAGATCTAGTGAGGTTGGATTCACCCCTCCACTTT. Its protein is CASSQDLVRLDSPLHF.

This CDR3 reads CASESSWDRGSNEQFF. In DNA, the CDR3 is TGTGCCAGCGAGAGCTCATGGGACAGGGGGTCCAATGAGCAGTTCTTC. The rearrangement links TRBV5-5 to TRBJ2-1; 11 bases are a match to TRBD1. Per germline, CDR1 SGHKS and CDR2 YYEKEE (reference sequence). Trimming cost V 7 bases and J 6 bases; bases outside gene matches: 12. This CDR3 is built from 16 residues.

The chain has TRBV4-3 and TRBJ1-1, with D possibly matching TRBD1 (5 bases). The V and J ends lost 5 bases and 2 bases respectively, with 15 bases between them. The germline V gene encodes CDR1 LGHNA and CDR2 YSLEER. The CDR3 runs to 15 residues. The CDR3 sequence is CASSNNDRPNTEAFF. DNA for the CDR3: TGCGCCAGCAGCAACAACGACAGACCCAACACTGAAGCTTTCTTT.

CDR3 in amino acids: CAWDLYNEQFF. As DNA, the CDR3 is TGTGCCTGGGACCTTTACAATGAGCAGTTCTTC. The chain has TRBV30 and TRBJ2-1; no reliable D call. Trimming took 5 bases from V and 4 from J, leaving 6 bases between them. This CDR3 has 11 amino acids. Looked up from germline, CDR1 is GTSNPN and CDR2 is SVGIG (reference sequence).

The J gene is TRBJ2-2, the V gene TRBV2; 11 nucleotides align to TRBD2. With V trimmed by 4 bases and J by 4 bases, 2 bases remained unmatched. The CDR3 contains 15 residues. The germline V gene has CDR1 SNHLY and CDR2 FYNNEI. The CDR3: CASSGLAGTTGELFF. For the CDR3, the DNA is TGTGCCAGCAGTGGACTAGCGGGAACCACCGGGGAGCTGTTTTTT.

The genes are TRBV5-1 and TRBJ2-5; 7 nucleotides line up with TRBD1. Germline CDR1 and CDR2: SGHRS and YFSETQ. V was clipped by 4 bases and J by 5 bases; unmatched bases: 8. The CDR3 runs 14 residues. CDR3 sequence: CASSPGGTGETQYF. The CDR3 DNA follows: TGCGCCAGCAGCCCAGGGGGAACAGGGGAGACCCAGTACTTC.